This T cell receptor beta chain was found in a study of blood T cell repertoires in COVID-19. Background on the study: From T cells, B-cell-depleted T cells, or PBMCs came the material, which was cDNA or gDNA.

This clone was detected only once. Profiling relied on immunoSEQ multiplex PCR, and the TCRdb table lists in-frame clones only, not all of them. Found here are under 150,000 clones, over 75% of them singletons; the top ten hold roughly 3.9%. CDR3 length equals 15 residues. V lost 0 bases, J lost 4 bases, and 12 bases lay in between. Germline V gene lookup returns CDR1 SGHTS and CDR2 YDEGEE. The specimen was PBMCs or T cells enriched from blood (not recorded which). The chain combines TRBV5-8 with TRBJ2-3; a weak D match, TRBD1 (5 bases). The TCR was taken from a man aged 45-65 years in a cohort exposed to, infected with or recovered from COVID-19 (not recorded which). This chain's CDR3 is CASSLAGQAPDTQYF. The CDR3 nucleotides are TGTGCCAGCAGCTTGGCAGGGCAGGCCCCAGATACGCAGTATTTT.